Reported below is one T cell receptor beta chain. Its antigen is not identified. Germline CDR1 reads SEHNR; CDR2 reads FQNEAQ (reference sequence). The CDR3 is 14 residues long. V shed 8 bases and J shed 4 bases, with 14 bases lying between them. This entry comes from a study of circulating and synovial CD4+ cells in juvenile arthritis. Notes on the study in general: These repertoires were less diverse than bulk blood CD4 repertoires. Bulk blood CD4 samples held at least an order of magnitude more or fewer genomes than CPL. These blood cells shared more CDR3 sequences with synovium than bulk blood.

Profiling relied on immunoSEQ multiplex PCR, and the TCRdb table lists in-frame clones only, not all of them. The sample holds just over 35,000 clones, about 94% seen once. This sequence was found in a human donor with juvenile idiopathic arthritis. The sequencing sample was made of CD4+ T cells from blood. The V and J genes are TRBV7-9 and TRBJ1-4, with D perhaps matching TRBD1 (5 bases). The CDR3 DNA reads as TGTGCCAGCGCCGAGGCGGGGGTTAATGAAAAACTGTTTTTT. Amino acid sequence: CASAEAGVNEKLFF.